This entry concerns a single TCR beta chain. Its antigen is not identified. The data belong to a study of shared clonotypes between healthy human individuals. In the study overall: The cohort comprised a couple of women and a few men. Their ages spanned 18 to 49 years. CD8 memory received one plate per donor, CD8 naive two, CD4 memory three and CD4 naive three.

Germline V gene lookup returns CDR1 SGHTA and CDR2 FQGNSA. Trimming took 0 bases from V and 4 from J; bases not matched to a gene: 5. This CDR3 has 17 residues. Notes on the study in general: Clonotype sharing among donors was expected to depend on sequencing depth. Naive CD4 clonotypes were shared across a few donors at approximately 5.3%.

Libraries were prepared by immunoSEQ multiplex PCR; TCRdb keeps only in-frame clonotypes and omits some of them. Of under 1,900,000 clones listed, 97% to 99% are singletons. This TCR was sampled from a man aged 30 to 45 in good health. Sequencing was carried out using naive CD4+ T cells sorted from blood. Subset noted: CD45RA+ positively selected. V usage is TRBV7-2 and J usage is TRBJ2-1; 11 bases fit TRBD2. CDR3 protein: CASSLARTSGRYNEQFF. The CDR3 DNA reads TGTGCCAGCAGCTTAGCCCGTACTAGCGGGAGATACAATGAGCAGTTCTTC.